The 31 T cell receptor beta chains listed next were all sequenced from one sample in a study of post-analysis software for immune sequencing data. Findings of the study overall: About five TRBV segments were more frequent in patients than controls; TRBV5-6, TRBV5-1 and TRBV20-1 belonged to this group.

Antigens of these TCRs are unknown. Included in the TCR beta cDNA libraries were unique molecular identifiers. In TCRdb, the PCR reads were re-called with MiXCR into one record per CDR3 protein. The data show fewer than 550,000 distinct CDR3 sequences, less than 40% seen once. The sequenced material came from blood. The receptors derive from a girl younger than 18 with multiple sclerosis.

The rearrangement links TRBV5-1 to TRBJ1-2; the D gene is possibly TRBD1 (6 bases). The CDR3 loop spans 14 amino acids. Germline V gene lookup returns CDR1 SGHRS and CDR2 YFSETQ. The V end was cut by 4 bases, the J end by 4 bases, with 14 bases between. The CDR3: CASSPGDRTYGYTF. Written as DNA, the CDR3 is TGCGCCAGCAGCCCAGGGGACCGAACCTATGGCTACACCTTC.

This clonotype appeared a few times. The V gene is TRBV5-1, the J gene TRBJ1-1; possibly TRBD1 for D (6 bases). This CDR3 is built from 15 residues. Germline CDR1 and CDR2: SGHRS and YFSETQ. V was cut by 0 bases and J by 4 bases, with 13 bases left in between. The CDR3 is CASSLDGGGGTEAFF. The CDR3 coding sequence is TGCGCCAGCAGCTTGGATGGAGGGGGGGGCACTGAAGCTTTCTTT. The complete variable domain, with remaining parts taken from reference TRBV5-1 and TRBJ1-1, reads KAGVTQTPRYLIKTRGQQVTLSCSPISGHRSVSWYQQTPGQGLQFLFEYFSETQRNKGNFPGRFSGRQFSNSRSEMNVSTLELGDSALYLCASSLDGGGGTEAFFGQGTRLTVV.

A few counts support this clonotype. The CDR3 sequence is CASPGGSSGANVLTF. In DNA form, the CDR3 reads TGTGCCAGCCCCGGCGGGTCGTCGGGGGCCAACGTCCTGACTTTC. The rearrangement uses TRBV18 and TRBJ2-6; perhaps TRBD2 as D (5 bases). The germline V gene encodes CDR1 KGHSH and CDR2 LQKENI. V dropped 8 bases and J dropped 4 bases, with 15 bases sitting between them. This CDR3 has 15 residues.

The chain has TRBV20-1 and TRBJ2-7; 8 nucleotides align to TRBD1. The CDR3 consists of 14 residues. The germline gives CDR1 DFQATT, CDR2 SNEGSKA (reference sequence). The junction had 4 bases not matched to a gene; V was cut back by 3 bases and J by 0 bases. The CDR3 nucleotides read TGCAGTGCTAGTTGGACAGGGAACTCCTACGAGCAGTACTTC. Translation: CSASWTGNSYEQYF.

This clonotype turned up a few times. The chain joins TRBV5-1 to TRBJ1-2; TRBD1 might be the D (5 bases). This CDR3 contains 15 residues. CDR1 and CDR2 (germline): SGHRS, YFSETQ. Between the trimmed V and J ends, which lost 7 bases and 2 bases, there was a span of 18 bases. The CDR3 sequence: CASFPTQTENYGYTF. CDR3 coding DNA: TGCGCCAGCTTCCCCACGCAGACAGAAAACTATGGCTACACCTTC.

The V gene is TRBV5-5, the J gene TRBJ2-1; 10 nucleotides match TRBD2. Per the germline V gene, CDR1 is SGHKS and CDR2 is YYEKEE (reference sequence). The CDR3 totals 15 residues. J was trimmed by 2 bases and V by 3 bases; bases with no gene match: 2. Here the CDR3 DNA reads TGTGCCAGCAGCTACGGACTAGCGGCCTACAATGAGCAGTTCTTC. Its protein product is CASSYGLAAYNEQFF.

This clonotype was counted only a few times. V and J are TRBV7-8 and TRBJ2-5; TRBD2 agrees at 9 bases. J gave up 11 bases and V 2 bases, and 15 bases lay outside the gene matches. Germline V CDR1 and CDR2: SGHVS, FQNEAQ. This CDR3 contains 16 residues. This CDR3 reads CASSLWTSVIYNEQYF. CDR3 sequence (DNA): TGTGCCAGCAGCTTATGGACTAGCGTGATCTACAATGAGCAGTACTTC.

CDR3 DNA sequence: TGTGCCAGCAGCCCCTCGGGTGGATGGGACTATGGCTACACCTTC. Translation gives CASSPSGGWDYGYTF. The chain has TRBV9 and TRBJ1-2, with D uncertain. There are 15 residues in the CDR3. Deletions cut 4 bases from V and 3 bases from J, with 16 bases between. Germline loops: CDR1 SGDLS, CDR2 YYNGEE. Combining the CDR3 with reference TRBV9 and TRBJ1-2 gives the whole variable domain DSGVTQTPKHLITATGQRVTLRCSPRSGDLSVYWYQQSLDQGLQFLIQYYNGEERAKGNILERFSAQQFPDLHSELNLSSLELGDSALYFCASSPSGGWDYGYTFGSGTRLTVV.

V is TRBV5-1 and J is TRBJ1-1; no definite D call. This CDR3 region has 13 residues. The germline gives CDR1 SGHRS, CDR2 YFSETQ. V was trimmed by 4 bases and J by 1 base, leaving 8 bases between them. The CDR3, as DNA: TGCGCCAGCAGCACCGACGAGAACACTGAAGCTTTCTTT. Amino acids: CASSTDENTEAFF.

The gene calls are TRBV3-1 and TRBJ1-2; D is ambiguous. The CDR3 is made up of 16 amino acids. CDR1 LGHDT and CDR2 YNNKEL come from the germline V gene (reference sequence). V gave up 3 bases and J gave up 5 bases, with 19 bases separating them. The CDR3 protein is CASSHYDRGGFYGYTF. The CDR3 region has the DNA TGTGCCAGCAGCCACTACGATCGGGGAGGCTTTTATGGCTACACCTTC. The full variable domain, rest sourced from reference TRBV3-1 and TRBJ1-2, is DTAVSQTPKYLVTQMGNDKSIKCEQNLGHDTMYWYKQDSKKFLKIMFSYNNKELIINETVPNRFSPKSPDKAHLNLHINSLELGDSAVYFCASSHYDRGGFYGYTFGSGTRLTVV.

V usage is TRBV2 and J usage is TRBJ2-5; D gene uncertain. The CDR3 loop spans 13 amino acids. V lost 4 bases and J 0 bases, leaving 6 bases between the germline ends. Germline loops: CDR1 SNHLY, CDR2 FYNNEI. CDR3 DNA: TGTGCCAGCAGTGGACGGTACCAAGAGACCCAGTACTTC. Translating gives CASSGRYQETQYF.

This clonotype has just a few counts. This sequence joins TRBV20-1 and TRBJ1-2; 9 bases map to TRBD1. V shed 5 bases and J 6 bases; nucleotides not matched to a gene: 7. The CDR3 spans 13 residues. From germline, CDR1 is DFQATT and CDR2 SNEGSKA (reference sequence). CDR3 DNA sequence: TGCAGTGCTCCCTCACAGGGGGCTCATGGCTACACCTTC. Translation gives CSAPSQGAHGYTF.

This clonotype was seen more than once but under ten times. The V call is TRBV5-8, the J call TRBJ2-1; no reliable D call. The V and J ends lost 2 bases and 7 bases respectively, with 13 bases between them. The CDR3 consists of 14 residues. Germline V gene lookup returns CDR1 SGHTS and CDR2 YDEGEE. The CDR3 protein is CASSLRSGRNEQFF. The CDR3 coding sequence is TGTGCCAGCAGCTTAAGGTCGGGCCGGAATGAGCAGTTCTTC.

The J gene is TRBJ1-4, the V gene TRBV11-2, with D perhaps TRBD1 (6 bases). The CDR3 has 14 residues. Germline CDR1 is SGHAT and CDR2 is FQNNGV. V was pared by 7 bases and J by 8 bases, with 17 bases between. This CDR3 is CASTTGTRKEKLFF. CDR3 nucleotides: TGTGCCAGCACTACAGGGACACGGAAGGAAAAACTGTTTTTT.

This clonotype showed up many times. The chain combines TRBV5-1 with TRBJ2-5; D remains ambiguous. The CDR3 has 12 amino acids. Trimming took off 0 bases at V and 5 bases at J, with 5 bases between the two ends. Germline assignment: CDR1 SGHRS and CDR2 YFSETQ. CDR3 nucleotide sequence: TGCGCCAGCAGCTTGGGTCGGGAGACCCAGTACTTC. Translation gives CASSLGRETQYF.

This clonotype was seen more than once but under ten times. This chain connects TRBV3-1 to TRBJ2-6, with D tentatively TRBD1 (5 bases). Trimming left V 4 bases short and J 2 bases short, with 9 bases between. From germline, CDR1 is LGHDT and CDR2 YNNKEL (reference sequence). The CDR3 runs to 15 residues. The CDR3 nucleotides read TGTGCCAGCAGCCCCCAGACAGCTGGGGCCAACGTCCTGACTTTC. Protein: CASSPQTAGANVLTF.

The rearrangement uses TRBV6-5 and TRBJ2-3; TRBD2 aligns across 8 bases. Trimming removed 0 bases from V and 0 bases from J; junction bases left unmatched: 14. Germline V CDR1 and CDR2: MNHEY, SVGAGI. The CDR3 runs 20 residues. This CDR3 is CASSYSGWGQRGSSTDTQYF. The CDR3 DNA sequence: TGTGCCAGCAGTTACTCAGGCTGGGGCCAGCGGGGGAGTAGCACAGATACGCAGTATTTT.

This clonotype occurred a few times. The CDR3 here is CSARDTRTGVLYEQYF. Here the CDR3 DNA reads TGCAGTGCTAGAGACACCCGGACAGGGGTTTTATACGAGCAGTACTTC. The chain couples TRBV20-1 to TRBJ2-7; 9 bases agree with TRBD1. The CDR3 runs to 16 residues. Germline V gene data show CDR1 as DFQATT and CDR2 as SNEGSKA (reference sequence). Losses at the gene ends were 0 bases for V and 4 bases for J; bases not matched to a gene: 10.

The CDR3 spells CASSEDRVSYNEQYF. CDR3 nucleotide sequence: TGTGCCAGCAGTGAAGATCGGGTCTCCTACAATGAGCAGTACTTC. The chain links TRBV6-1 to TRBJ2-7, with D unclear. The CDR3 length is 15 residues. With 1 base removed from V and 7 bases from J, the gap between germline ends came to 17 bases. Germline V gene sequence: CDR1 MNHNS, CDR2 SASEGT.

This clonotype was detected once. Its ends do not fully match the called genes, so a read error is possible. This rearrangement joins TRBV9 to TRBJ1-6; D gene unclear. The CDR3 is 14 amino acids. From germline, CDR1 is SGDLS and CDR2 YYNGEE. This CDR3 is CASSVALYNSPFHF. In DNA, the CDR3 is TGTGCCAGCAGCGTAGCCCTTTATAATTCACCCTTCCACTTT.

This chain links TRBV5-1 with TRBJ2-6; TRBD2 matches at 11 bases. This CDR3 has 16 residues. With V trimmed by 2 bases and J by 4 bases, 2 bases remained unmatched. Germline-derived CDR1 and CDR2 are SGHRS and YFSETQ. This CDR3 is CASSFGTSGGANVLTF. DNA of the CDR3: TGCGCCAGCAGCTTTGGGACTAGCGGCGGGGCCAACGTCCTGACTTTC.

The chain is built from TRBV4-1 and TRBJ2-7; D is ambiguous. CDR1 MGHRA and CDR2 YSYEKL come from the germline V gene. V was clipped by 0 bases and J by 0 bases, with 9 bases between them. The CDR3 runs 15 residues. The CDR3 spells CASSQDSGFSYEQYF. The CDR3 DNA follows: TGCGCCAGCAGCCAAGATTCGGGTTTCTCCTACGAGCAGTACTTC.

This rearrangement joins TRBV12-3 or TRBV12-4 to TRBJ2-2; D is possibly TRBD2 (6 bases). There are 18 residues in the CDR3. V was cut by 0 bases and J by 3 bases, with 17 bases left in between. The CDR3 DNA follows: TGTGCCAGCAGTTTAGCCCTTCTGCGGGGTAGACACACCGGGGAGCTGTTTTTT. Amino acids: CASSLALLRGRHTGELFF.

V usage is TRBV5-8 and J usage is TRBJ2-3, with D unresolved. The ends were cut back, 0 bases at V and 0 bases at J, with 11 bases in the middle. Germline values: CDR1 SGHTS, CDR2 YDEGEE. CDR3 size: 16 residues. The CDR3 protein is CASSLGSDTSTDTQYF. The DNA for the CDR3 is TGTGCCAGCAGCTTGGGTTCAGATACTAGCACAGATACGCAGTATTTT.

Details on this clonotype: A much larger clone differs by one base, so this may be a read error. The gene calls are TRBV2 and TRBJ2-5; 9 nucleotides match TRBD2. The CDR3 loop spans 16 amino acids. Trimming cost V 6 bases and J 11 bases; bases outside gene matches: 19. In germline, CDR1 is SNHLY, CDR2 FYNNEI. The CDR3 bases are TGTGCCAGCAGATCGAGGACTAGCGCTGGGGTCAATGAGCAGTACTTC. This codes for CASRSRTSAGVNEQYF.

The rearrangement joins TRBV7-9 to TRBJ2-5; TRBD1 matches 12 bases. The CDR3 extends over 15 amino acids. V was pared by 5 bases and J by 5 bases, with 6 bases of the junction left unmatched. Germline V gene data show CDR1 as SEHNR and CDR2 as FQNEAQ (reference sequence). CDR3 coding DNA: TGTGCCAGCAGCAAGGGACAGGGGGCGCTGGAGACCCAGTACTTC. As protein: CASSKGQGALETQYF. The complete variable domain, with remaining parts taken from reference TRBV7-9 and TRBJ2-5, reads DTGVSQNPRHKITKRGQNVTFRCDPISEHNRLYWYRQTLGQGPEFLTYFQNEAQLEKSRLLSDRFSAERPKGSFSTLEIQRTEQGDSAMYLCASSKGQGALETQYFGPGTRLLVL.

This clonotype was counted between two and nine times. The J gene is TRBJ2-5, the V gene TRBV3-1; 12 bases line up with TRBD1. This CDR3 is 16 amino acids long. The V segment lost 3 bases and the J segment 4 bases; nucleotides outside the gene matches: 6. Germline-derived CDR1 and CDR2 are LGHDT and YNNKEL (reference sequence). CDR3 nucleotides: TGTGCCAGCAGCCAGGGACAGGGGGCTAGGCCAGAGACCCAGTACTTC. Translating it yields CASSQGQGARPETQYF.

The V gene is TRBV9, the J gene TRBJ2-1; 9 positions match TRBD2. Germline CDR1 reads SGDLS; CDR2 reads YYNGEE. Trimming cost V 0 bases and J 3 bases; bases outside gene matches: 7. The CDR3 runs 17 residues. CDR3 sequence (DNA): TGTGCCAGCAGCGTAGAGGGTGGGACTAGCCTCTACAATGAGCAGTTCTTC. This codes for CASSVEGGTSLYNEQFF.

This sequence joins TRBV6-2 or TRBV6-3 and TRBJ2-1; 8 bases are a match to TRBD2. In germline, CDR1 is MNHEY, CDR2 SVGEGT. Trimming at V came to 6 bases and at J to 2 bases, leaving 6 bases not matched to a gene. The CDR3 loop spans 15 amino acids. CDR3 sequence: CASRPGGAAYNEQFF. Here the CDR3 DNA reads TGTGCCAGCAGACCCGGGGGGGCCGCCTACAATGAGCAGTTCTTC.

The CDR3 spells CASSPGTEGNSPLHF. CDR3 bases: TGTGCCAGCAGCCCCGGGACAGAGGGTAATTCACCCCTCCACTTT. The chain couples TRBV7-2 to TRBJ1-6; 7 nucleotides line up with TRBD1. The V segment lost 5 bases and the J segment 6 bases; nucleotides outside the gene matches: 7. Germline CDR1 SGHTA, CDR2 FQGNSA. The CDR3 length is 15 residues.

In this sample, this clonotype turned up a few times. V and J are TRBV3-1 and TRBJ2-1, with D possibly being TRBD1 (6 bases). V lost 5 bases to trimming and J lost 8 bases, with 13 bases between them. This CDR3 region has 13 residues. The V gene's germline CDR1 is LGHDT and CDR2 YNNKEL (reference sequence). The CDR3 nucleotides read TGTGCCAGCAGCATACAGGGTTGGGATGAGCAGTTCTTC. Translating it yields CASSIQGWDEQFF.